This T cell receptor beta chain was sequenced in a study of regulatory T cells in long-lasting Graves disease. Study-wide results and caveats: A reduction in accuracy may have resulted from the small sample size. Sharing of public clonotypes was greater in persistent patients (roughly 2,600) than in new patients (around 930).

Stated time point: persistent/refractory GD, antithyroid drugs over 5 years with positive TRAb. RNA from PBMCs was the source of the TCR library. A note on this clonotype: Its antigen is still unknown. This may arise from a read error, as a much more abundant clone is one base away.

CDR3 length equals 15 residues. The V gene's germline CDR1 is MDHEN and CDR2 SYDVKM. V shed 5 bases and J shed 6 bases, with 16 bases lying between them. Libraries of TCR beta came from iRepertoire HTBI primers plus Arm-PCR of CDR3 regions. TCRdb reprocessed the multiplex PCR reads via MiXCR and lists one record per CDR3 protein. The sample shows 400,000 to 500,000 distinct CDR3 sequences, 20% to 25% of them seen only once. This receptor was obtained from a female donor with Graves disease. This material consisted of peripheral blood mononuclear cells (PBMCs), taken when the disease was refractory, from a patient treated with antithyroid drugs. The V and J genes are TRBV28 and TRBJ1-4, with D perhaps TRBD1 (5 bases). The CDR3 sequence is CASSPTTVDDEKLFF. CDR3 nucleotides: TGTGCCAGCAGTCCGACGACAGTGGATGATGAAAAACTGTTTTTT.